The entry below gives a single TCR beta chain sequence along with its context. The data were obtained in a study of T-cell reconstitution after alpha-beta-depleted transplantation in children. The CDR3 totals 18 residues. V lost 3 bases to trimming and J lost 4 bases; unmatched junction nucleotides: 13. Germline V gene data show CDR1 as MGHDK and CDR2 as SYGVNS. During its preparation, the TCRbeta library received unique molecular identifiers. TCRdb ran MiXCR on the PCR reads and lists one entry per CDR3 protein. The sample includes nearly 400,000 distinct CDR3 sequences, roughly 20% seen only once; the top ten take 3.5% to 4%.

The sequence was obtained from a human donor who donated a stem cell graft to a child with acute myeloid leukemia. Source: PBMCs from the stem cell graft donor, taken from the stem cell graft. This chain connects TRBV25-1 to TRBJ2-2; 8 bases are shared with TRBD1. CDR3 DNA: TGTGCCAGCAGTGAGGTATCAGGGGGCGAAAGCGGCACCGGGGAGCTGTTTTTT. Translation gives CASSEVSGGESGTGELFF.